This TCR beta chain originates from a study of T cell repertoires in cytomegalovirus infection. In the case of this clonotype: The antigen remains unidentified.

TCRdb ran MiXCR on the reads and lists one entry per CDR3 protein. The sample holds under 500,000 distinct CDR3 sequences; approximately 42% are singletons and the top ten take about 45%. The CDR3 runs 15 residues. Germline assignment: CDR1 LNHNV and CDR2 YYDKDF (reference sequence). Deletions cut 9 bases from V and 0 bases from J, with 17 bases between. This receptor was obtained from a human donor in good health (CMV status not recorded). Some clones in this sample may be carry-over from other donors' samples. Here the sequenced sample was cultured PBMCs, taken from culture after CMV antigen stimulation. This rearrangement joins TRBV15 to TRBJ1-1; D unresolved. The CDR3 reads CATSESVSLNTEAFF. CDR3 DNA sequence: TGTGCCACGAGCGAGTCCGTGAGCTTGAACACTGAAGCTTTCTTT.